The entry below gives a single T cell receptor beta chain sequence along with its context. Its antigen is not known. This entry comes from a study of T cells in localized non-small cell lung cancer. Study observations and caveats: A single tumor region was sequenced, leaving heterogeneity possible. Adjacent lung held a median roughly 60 of the top 100 tumor clones. Overall survival was longer when the density of T cells in the blood was higher.

The protocol was immunoSEQ multiplex PCR, while the TCRdb copy is restricted to in-frame clones and leaves out a portion. The repertoire consists of 15,000 to 25,000 clones, with under 95% occurring once and the leading ten covering roughly 3.9%. Trimming left V 1 base short and J 11 bases short, with 17 bases between. This CDR3 is 14 amino acids long. The germline CDR1 and CDR2 sequences are SNHLY and FYNNEI. This TCR came from a male donor older than 55 with stage I squamous cell lung carcinoma. The material was peripheral blood, obtained before any cancer treatment. J is TRBJ1-1 and V is TRBV2; the D gene is possibly TRBD1 (5 bases). In DNA, the CDR3 is TGTGCCAGCAGTGAAGGCGGGACCCTTACAAAGGCTTTCTTT. This encodes CASSEGGTLTKAFF.